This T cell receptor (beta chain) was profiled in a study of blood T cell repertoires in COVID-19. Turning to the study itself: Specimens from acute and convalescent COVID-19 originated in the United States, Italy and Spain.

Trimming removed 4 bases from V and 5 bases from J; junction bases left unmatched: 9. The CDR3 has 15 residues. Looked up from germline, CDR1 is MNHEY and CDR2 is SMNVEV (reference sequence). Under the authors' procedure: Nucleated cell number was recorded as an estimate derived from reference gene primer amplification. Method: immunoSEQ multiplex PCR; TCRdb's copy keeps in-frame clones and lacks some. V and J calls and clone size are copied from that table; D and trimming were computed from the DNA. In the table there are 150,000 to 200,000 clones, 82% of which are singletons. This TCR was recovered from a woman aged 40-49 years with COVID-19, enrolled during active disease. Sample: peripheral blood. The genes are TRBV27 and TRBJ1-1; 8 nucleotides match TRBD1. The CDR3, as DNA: TGTGCCAGCAGTTGGGGCAGGGGGCTGGGGACTGAAGCTTTCTTT. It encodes CASSWGRGLGTEAFF.